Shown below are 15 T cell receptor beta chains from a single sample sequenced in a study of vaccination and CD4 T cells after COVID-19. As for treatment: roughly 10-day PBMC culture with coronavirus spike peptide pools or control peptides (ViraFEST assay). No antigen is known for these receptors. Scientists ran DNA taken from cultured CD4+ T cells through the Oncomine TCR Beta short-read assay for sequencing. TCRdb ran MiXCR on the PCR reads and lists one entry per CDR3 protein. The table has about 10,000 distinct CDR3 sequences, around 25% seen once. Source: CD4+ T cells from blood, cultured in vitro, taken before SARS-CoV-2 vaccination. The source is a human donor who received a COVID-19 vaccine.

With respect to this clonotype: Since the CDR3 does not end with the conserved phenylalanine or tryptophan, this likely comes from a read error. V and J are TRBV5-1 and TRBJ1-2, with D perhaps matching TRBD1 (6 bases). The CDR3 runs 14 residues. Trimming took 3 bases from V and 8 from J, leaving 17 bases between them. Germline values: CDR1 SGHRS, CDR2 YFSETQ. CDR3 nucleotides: TGCGCCAGCAGCTCCGAATTGGGGGGCGAGGGCTACACCTCC. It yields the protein CASSSELGGEGYTS.

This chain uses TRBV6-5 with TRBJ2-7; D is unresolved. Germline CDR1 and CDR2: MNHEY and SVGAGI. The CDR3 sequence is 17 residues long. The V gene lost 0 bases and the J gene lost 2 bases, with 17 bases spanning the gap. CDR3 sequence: CASSYSWTPDRPYEQYF. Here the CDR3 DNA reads TGTGCCAGCAGTTACTCGTGGACCCCGGACCGGCCCTACGAGCAGTACTTC.

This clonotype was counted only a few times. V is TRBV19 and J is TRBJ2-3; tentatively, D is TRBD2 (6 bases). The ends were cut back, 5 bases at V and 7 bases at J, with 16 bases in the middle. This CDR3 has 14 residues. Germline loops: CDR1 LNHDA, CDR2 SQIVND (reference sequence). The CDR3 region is CASSPPPSGHTQYF. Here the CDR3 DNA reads TGTGCCAGTAGTCCACCACCAAGCGGGCATACGCAGTATTTT.

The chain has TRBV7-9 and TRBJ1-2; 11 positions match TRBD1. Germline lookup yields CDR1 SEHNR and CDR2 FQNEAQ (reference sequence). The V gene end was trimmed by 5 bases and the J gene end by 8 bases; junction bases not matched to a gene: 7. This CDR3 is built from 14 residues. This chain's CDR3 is CASSLGQGALGYTF. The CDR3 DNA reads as TGTGCCAGCAGCCTCGGACAGGGGGCGTTAGGCTACACCTTC.

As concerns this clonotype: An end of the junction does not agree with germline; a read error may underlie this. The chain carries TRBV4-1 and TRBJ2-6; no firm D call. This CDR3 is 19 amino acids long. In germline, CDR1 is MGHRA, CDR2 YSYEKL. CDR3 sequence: CASGQEYAPRDSGANVLTF. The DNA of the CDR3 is TGCGCCAGCGGCCAAGAGTACGCGCCAAGGGACTCTGGGGCCAACGTCCTGACTTTC.

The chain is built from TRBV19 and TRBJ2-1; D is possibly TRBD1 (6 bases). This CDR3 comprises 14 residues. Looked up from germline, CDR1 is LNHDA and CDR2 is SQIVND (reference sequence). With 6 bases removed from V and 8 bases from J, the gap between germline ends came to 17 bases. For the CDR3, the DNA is TGTGCCAGTAGGATGAGGACAGATTACGATGAGCAGTTCTTC. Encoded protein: CASRMRTDYDEQFF.

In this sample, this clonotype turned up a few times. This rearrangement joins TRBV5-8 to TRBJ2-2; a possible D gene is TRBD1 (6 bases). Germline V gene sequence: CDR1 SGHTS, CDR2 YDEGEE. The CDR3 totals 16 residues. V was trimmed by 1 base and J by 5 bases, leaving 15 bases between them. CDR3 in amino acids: CASSLSGLRGTGELFF. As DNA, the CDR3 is TGTGCCAGCAGCTTGTCGGGGCTGAGGGGGACCGGGGAGCTGTTTTTT.

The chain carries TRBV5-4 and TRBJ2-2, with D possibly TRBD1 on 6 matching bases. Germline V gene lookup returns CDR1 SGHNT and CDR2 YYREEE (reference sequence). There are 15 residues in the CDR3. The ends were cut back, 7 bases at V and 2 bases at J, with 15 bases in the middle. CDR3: CASGTGTINTGELFF. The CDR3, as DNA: TGTGCCAGCGGTACCGGGACAATAAACACCGGGGAGCTGTTTTTT.

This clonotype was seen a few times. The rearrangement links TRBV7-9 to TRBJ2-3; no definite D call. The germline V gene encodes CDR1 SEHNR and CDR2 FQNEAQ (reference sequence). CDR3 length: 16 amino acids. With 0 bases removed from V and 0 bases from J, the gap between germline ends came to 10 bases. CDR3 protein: CASSLATEASTDTQYF. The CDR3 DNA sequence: TGTGCCAGCAGCTTAGCGACGGAAGCTAGCACAGATACGCAGTATTTT.

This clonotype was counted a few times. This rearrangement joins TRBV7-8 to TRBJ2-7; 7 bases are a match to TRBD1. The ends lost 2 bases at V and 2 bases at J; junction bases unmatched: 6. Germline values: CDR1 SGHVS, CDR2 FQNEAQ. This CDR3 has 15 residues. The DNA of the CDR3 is TGTGCCAGCAGCTTACCATCCGGGACAGCCTACGAGCAGTACTTC. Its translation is CASSLPSGTAYEQYF.

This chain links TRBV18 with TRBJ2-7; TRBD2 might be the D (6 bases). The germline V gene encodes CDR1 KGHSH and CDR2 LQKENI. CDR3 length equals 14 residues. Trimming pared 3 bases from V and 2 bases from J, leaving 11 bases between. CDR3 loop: CASSPATRAYEQYF. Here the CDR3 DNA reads TGTGCCAGCTCACCCGCGACTAGAGCCTACGAGCAGTACTTC.

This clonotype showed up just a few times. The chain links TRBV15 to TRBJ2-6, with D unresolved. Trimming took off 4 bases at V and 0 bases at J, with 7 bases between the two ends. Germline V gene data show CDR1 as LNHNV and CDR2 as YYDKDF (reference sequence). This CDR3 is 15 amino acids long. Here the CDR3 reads CATSTRSSGANVLTF. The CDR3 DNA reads TGTGCCACCAGCACCCGGAGCTCTGGGGCCAACGTCCTGACTTTC. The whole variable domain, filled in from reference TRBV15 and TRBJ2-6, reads DAMVIQNPRYQVTQFGKPVTLSCSQTLNHNVMYWYQQKSSQAPKLLFHYYDKDFNNEADTPDNFQSRRPNTSFCFLDIRSPGLGDTAMYLCATSTRSSGANVLTFGAGSRLTVL.

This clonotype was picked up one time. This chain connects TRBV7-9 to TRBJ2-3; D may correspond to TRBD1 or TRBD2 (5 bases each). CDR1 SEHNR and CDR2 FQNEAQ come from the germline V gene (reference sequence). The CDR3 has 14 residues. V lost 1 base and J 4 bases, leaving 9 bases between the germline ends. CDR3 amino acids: CASSLGGVADTQYF. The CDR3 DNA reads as TGTGCCAGCAGCTTAGGAGGGGTTGCAGATACGCAGTATTTT.

The CDR3 DNA follows: TGTGCCAGCAGCATGACAGAACAGGGGGCGCGCCGGGGCTATGGCTACACCTTC. Its translation: CASSMTEQGARRGYGYTF. The chain links TRBV7-3 to TRBJ1-2, with TRBD1 matching over 9 bases. With V trimmed by 5 bases and J by 4 bases, 17 bases remained unmatched. Germline V gene sequence: CDR1 SGHTA, CDR2 FQGTGA. This CDR3 has 18 amino acids.

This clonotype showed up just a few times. CDR3 residues: CSASRFSSQNQPQHF. The CDR3 nucleotides read TGCAGTGCTTCCCGGTTTAGCAGCCAAAATCAGCCCCAGCATTTT. This chain links TRBV20-1 with TRBJ1-5; no firm D call. V lost 5 bases and J 4 bases, leaving 18 bases between the germline ends. CDR1 DFQATT and CDR2 SNEGSKA come from the germline V gene (reference sequence). CDR3 length: 15 amino acids.